The 13 T cell receptor beta chains in this list originate from one sample, sequenced in a study of T cells in tumors after PD-1 blockade. Clones were read by immunoSEQ multiplex PCR, and TCRdb kept only the in-frame ones, dropping some. The sample consists of 34,000 or so clones, about three quarters of them appearing once. This sample comprised PBMCs, obtained after anti-PD-1 treatment. Receptors were obtained from a human donor with basal cell carcinoma.

In its sample, this clone was seen many times. V and J are TRBV3-1 (or the pseudogene TRBV3-2) and TRBJ1-2; TRBD1 aligns across 9 bases. CDR1 and CDR2 (germline): LGHDT, YNNKEL (reference sequence). The V gene end was trimmed by 4 bases and the J gene end by 2 bases; junction bases not matched to a gene: 5. The CDR3 is made up of 15 amino acids. CDR3 in DNA: TGTGCCAGCAGCCGTGGACAGGGGCGAAACTATGGCTACACCTTC. Residues: CASSRGQGRNYGYTF.

V is TRBV5-3 and J is TRBJ1-4; 10 positions agree with TRBD1. TRBV5-3 is marked as an open reading frame, function uncertain. The CDR3 extends over 20 amino acids. V lost 4 bases to trimming and J lost 0 bases; unmatched junction nucleotides: 15. The CDR3 DNA is TGTGCCAGAAGCGGCCCGGGACAGGGGAATCAAAAGACAACTAATGAAAAACTGTTTTTT. This gives the protein CARSGPGQGNQKTTNEKLFF.

The chain couples TRBV12-5 to TRBJ2-3; D is perhaps TRBD2 (6 bases). V lost 9 bases to trimming and J lost 2 bases, with 18 bases between them. From germline, CDR1 is LGHNT and CDR2 FRNRAP. CDR3 length equals 15 residues. CDR3 sequence: CASGPLGGPTDTQYF. CDR3 DNA sequence: TGTGCTAGCGGGCCCCTGGGAGGACCCACAGATACGCAGTATTTT. Full variable domain (rest looked up from reference TRBV12-5 and TRBJ2-3): DARVTQTPRHKVTEMGQEVTMRCQPILGHNTVFWYRQTMMQGLELLAYFRNRAPLDDSGMPKDRFSAEMPDATLATLKIQPSEPRDSAVYFCASGPLGGPTDTQYFGPGTRLTVL.

This chain links TRBV7-8 with TRBJ1-4, with unresolved D. The CDR3 has 15 residues. Trimming left V 5 bases short and J 5 bases short, with 15 bases between. In germline, CDR1 is SGHVS, CDR2 FQNEAQ. CDR3 in DNA: TGTGCCAGCAGCCGAGACGTATCCATAAATGAAAAACTGTTTTTT. It translates to CASSRDVSINEKLFF.

The chain employs TRBV7-2 and TRBJ2-3; D is undetermined. Per the germline V gene, CDR1 is SGHTA and CDR2 is FQGNSA. The length of the CDR3 is 15 residues. Trimming left V 4 bases short and J 4 bases short, with 15 bases between. The CDR3 DNA follows: TGTGCCAGCAGCTCCCAAATGGTCGGCCCAGATACGCAGTATTTT. It is translated as CASSSQMVGPDTQYF.

The chain couples TRBV21-1 to TRBJ2-7. TRBV21-1 is a listed pseudogene. This CDR3 spans 15 amino acids. DNA for the CDR3: TGTGCCAGCAGCAAAGGGTGGGACCCGCAACTTGTGCAGTACTTC. It translates to CASSKGWDPQLVQYF.

As regards this clone: The junction departs from the called germline gene at one end, perhaps through a read error. The rearrangement uses TRBV6-5 and TRBJ1-4; D unresolved. The CDR3 spans 13 residues. Looked up from germline, CDR1 is MNHEY and CDR2 is SVGAGI. In nucleotides, the CDR3 is TGCGCCAGCAGGAACATAACTAATGAAAAACTGTTTTTT. Its protein product is CASRNITNEKLFF.

This clone turned up a few times. V is TRBV5-1 and J is TRBJ1-1, with TRBD1 identical over 8 bases. J was trimmed by 2 bases and V by 4 bases; bases with no gene match: 4. Germline V gene lookup returns CDR1 SGHRS and CDR2 YFSETQ. This CDR3 is 14 amino acids long. The CDR3 here is CASSRTGTNTEAFF. CDR3 nucleotide sequence: TGCGCCAGCAGCCGGACAGGGACTAACACTGAAGCTTTCTTT.

The rearrangement uses TRBV3-1 (or the pseudogene TRBV3-2) and TRBJ2-3; D is uncertain. The germline V and J ends were trimmed by 4 bases and 6 bases, with 14 bases remaining between them. Germline loops: CDR1 LGHDT, CDR2 YNNKEL (reference sequence). The CDR3 loop spans 14 amino acids. The CDR3 spells CASSLTETRDTQYF. The CDR3 coding sequence is TGTGCCAGCAGCCTAACAGAGACTCGGGATACGCAGTATTTT.

This clone was counted a single time. The rearrangement links TRBV25-1 to TRBJ1-1; TRBD1 matches 7 bases. This CDR3 is 14 amino acids long. Trimming cost V 6 bases and J 4 bases; bases outside gene matches: 8. From germline, CDR1 is MGHDK and CDR2 SYGVNS. The CDR3 loop reads CASSSTGRGTEAFF. CDR3 DNA sequence: TGTGCCAGCAGCTCGACAGGGAGGGGCACTGAAGCTTTCTTT.

The chain uses TRBV3-1 (or the pseudogene TRBV3-2) and TRBJ2-7, with D perhaps matching TRBD2 (5 bases). Trimming removed 0 bases from V and 2 bases from J, with 11 bases in between. The CDR3 consists of 15 residues. The V gene's germline CDR1 is LGHDT and CDR2 YNNKEL (reference sequence). CDR3 coding DNA: TGTGCCAGCAGCCAAGATAAGCGGACGACCTACGAGCAGTACTTC. Translated, it gives CASSQDKRTTYEQYF.

The chain uses TRBV9 and TRBJ1-1, with TRBD1 matching over 7 bases. Trimming removed 4 bases from V and 5 bases from J; junction bases left unmatched: 11. Germline CDR1 SGDLS, CDR2 YYNGEE. The CDR3 runs to 15 residues. The CDR3 coding sequence is TGTGCCAGCAGCCCAACGACAGGGACGGTGACTGAAGCTTTCTTT. Translated: CASSPTTGTVTEAFF.

V is TRBV19 and J is TRBJ1-1; D gene ambiguous. The V end lost 1 base, the J end lost 1 base, and 7 bases lay between the germline ends. CDR3 length: 14 amino acids. From germline, CDR1 is LNHDA and CDR2 SQIVND (reference sequence). The CDR3: CASSIAAGNTEAFF. DNA for the CDR3: TGTGCCAGTAGTATAGCCGCGGGGAACACTGAAGCTTTCTTT.